This T cell receptor (beta chain) derives from a study of T cell repertoires in cytomegalovirus infection. Overall study findings and caveats: Cumulative frequency of public TCR beta families picked out carriers of CMV plus the relevant HLA.

TCRdb recomputed calls from the reads with MiXCR, one row per CDR3 protein. The sample lists 650,000 to 850,000 distinct CDR3 sequences; roughly 29% were seen once. This CDR3 is 15 amino acids long. The V gene end was trimmed by 6 bases and the J gene end by 1 base; junction bases not matched to a gene: 10. Germline CDR1 reads SQVTM; CDR2 reads ANQGSEA. To note about this clonotype: Its antigen is not identified.

The V gene is TRBV29-1, the J gene TRBJ1-1; 8 bases are shared with TRBD1. The sample in question was cultured CD8+ T cells from PBMCs, obtained from culture after CMV antigen stimulation. The source of this sequence is a human donor in good health (CMV status not recorded). Some clones in this sample may be carry-over from other donors' samples. The CDR3 here is CSVGGAGGKNTEAFF. The CDR3 DNA follows: TGCAGCGTCGGGGGGGCAGGGGGCAAGAACACTGAAGCTTTCTTT.